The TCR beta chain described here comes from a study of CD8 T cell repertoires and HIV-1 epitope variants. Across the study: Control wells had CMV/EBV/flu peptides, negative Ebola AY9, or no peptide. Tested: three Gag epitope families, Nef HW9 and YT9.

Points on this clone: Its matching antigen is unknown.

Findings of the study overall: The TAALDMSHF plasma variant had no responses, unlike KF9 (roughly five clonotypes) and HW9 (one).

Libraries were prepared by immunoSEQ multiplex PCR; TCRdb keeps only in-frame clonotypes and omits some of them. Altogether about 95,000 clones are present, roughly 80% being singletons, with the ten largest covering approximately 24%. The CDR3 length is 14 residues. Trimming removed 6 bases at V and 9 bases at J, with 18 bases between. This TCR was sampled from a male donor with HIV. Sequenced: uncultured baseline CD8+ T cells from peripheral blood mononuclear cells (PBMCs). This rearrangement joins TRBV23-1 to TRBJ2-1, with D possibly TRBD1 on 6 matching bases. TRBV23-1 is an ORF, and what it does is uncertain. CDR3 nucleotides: TGCGCCAGCAGAATGATTAACAGGGAATCTGAGCAGTTCTTC. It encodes CASRMINRESEQFF.